A single TCR beta chain is shown here with its context. The limits of the CDR3 on the DNA are not certain, so only TCRdb's listed CDR3 is given. The CDR3 is 18 residues long, ends included. The entry originates in a study of blood T cell repertoires in COVID-19. At the level of the study: Both acute and convalescent COVID-19 samples were obtained from the United States, Italy and Spain. PBMCs, B-cell-depleted T cells, or T cells were the source of the cDNA or gDNA that made up the material.

As handled by the study authors: Quantification of nucleated cells was approximated via reference gene primer amplification. Data came from immunoSEQ multiplex PCR; TCRdb stores just in-frame clones and leaves some out. The V and J calls and the clone size are those of that table, but D and trimming were determined from the DNA. The sample consists of around 250,000 clones, 70% to 90% of them appearing once. Sequenced: peripheral blood. This receptor was identified in a human donor in a cohort sampled during active COVID-19. The rearrangement links TRBV7-5 to TRBJ1-3. TRBV7-5 is assigned pseudogene status. Here the CDR3 reads CVRSSTRERVASGNTIYF.